The sample holds many counts of the clone carrying this TCR beta chain. Its antigen is not identified. TCRdb reprocessed the 5' RACE reads via MiXCR and lists one record per CDR3 protein. The sample records some 100,000 distinct CDR3 sequences, 4% to 4.5% being singletons. CDR3 size: 14 residues. Trimming took 4 bases from V and 1 from J, leaving 9 bases between them. Germline V gene lookup returns CDR1 ENHRY and CDR2 SYGVKD. Indicated time point: sample taken at primary tumor resection. The sample is drawn from a study of spatial heterogeneity in lung cancer. Study findings and constraints: The study found that expanded intratumoral alpha and beta TCR counts tracked tumor mutation counts.

The starting material was lung tumor tissue, obtained at surgery. This sequence joins TRBV10-3 and TRBJ2-3; D might be TRBD2 (6 bases). The TCR comes from a male donor with early-stage non-small cell lung cancer. CDR3 loop: CAISAGERTDTQYF. CDR3 in DNA: TGTGCCATCAGTGCGGGGGAGCGCACAGATACGCAGTATTTT.